Listed below are T cell receptor beta chains from one sample, sequenced in a study of OX40 agonist ivuxolimab in advanced cancers. Assay: immunoSEQ multiplex PCR; the TCRdb copy retains only in-frame clones and omits some. Of approximately 90,000 clones in the sample, 70% to 90% were seen once. The specimen comprised CD4+ or CD8+ T cells sorted from blood, sampled in a trial of the OX40 agonist ivuxolimab. The receptor set was obtained from an adult with an advanced solid tumor such as melanoma, head and neck, liver or kidney cancer. Both conserved end residues are trimmed from each CDR3.

V gene: TRBV6-1
J gene: TRBJ2-3
CDR3 protein: ASSESASLSTDTQY

V gene: TRBV28
J gene: TRBJ2-1
CDR3 protein: ASSPNYNEQF

V gene: TRBV10-2
J gene: TRBJ1-2
CDR3 protein: AAGGQPIANYGYT

V gene: TRBV10-3
J gene: TRBJ1-5
CDR3 protein: AISDQPNSNQPQH

V gene: TRBV11-2
J gene: TRBJ1-2
CDR3 protein: ASSLDGVGGYT

V gene: TRBV19
J gene: TRBJ2-2
CDR3 protein: AGGARAGELF

V gene: TRBV6-6
J gene: TRBJ2-5
CDR3 protein: ASSYQSQTQY

V gene: TRBV4-3
J gene: TRBJ1-1
CDR3 protein: ASSRTGVAEAF

V gene: TRBV12-2
J gene: TRBJ2-6
CDR3 protein: ASRLGGGPPSGANVLT

V gene: TRBV15
J gene: TRBJ1-2
CDR3 protein: ATSSGGTGPNYGYT

V gene: TRBV2
J gene: TRBJ2-1
CDR3 protein: ASNGQGTYNEQF

V gene: TRBV14
J gene: TRBJ1-3
CDR3 protein: ASSQARGRRTIY

V gene: TRBV7-9
J gene: TRBJ1-6
CDR3 protein: ASSSGREGPFNSPLH

V gene: TRBV16
J gene: TRBJ1-6
CDR3 protein: ASSPSGQGNNSPLH

V gene: TRBV7-8
J gene: TRBJ1-5
CDR3 protein: ASSWTGSFSNQPQH

V gene: TRBV20-1
J gene: TRBJ2-1
CDR3 protein: SASVDNEQF

V gene: TRBV11-3
J gene: TRBJ2-7
CDR3 protein: ASSRIVRNSYEQY

V gene: TRBV9
J gene: TRBJ1-3
CDR3 protein: ASSVGLFGNTIY

V gene: TRBV19
J gene: TRBJ1-2
CDR3 protein: ASSPPTGPYGYT

V gene: TRBV19
J gene: TRBJ1-5
CDR3 protein: ASSQGADQPQH

V gene: TRBV6-1
J gene: TRBJ2-7
CDR3 protein: ASRRGQQTYEQY

V gene: TRBV9
J gene: TRBJ2-7
CDR3 protein: ASSVATAVPYEQY

V gene: TRBV27
J gene: TRBJ1-2
CDR3 protein: ASSLNGVAGNYGYT

V gene: TRBV5-1
J gene: TRBJ2-2
CDR3 protein: ASSGDSHTGELF

V gene: TRBV30
J gene: TRBJ1-6
CDR3 protein: AWSPLDTGRNSPLH

V gene: TRBV19
J gene: TRBJ2-2
CDR3 protein: ATPRGANTGELF

V gene: TRBV11-3
J gene: TRBJ2-7
CDR3 protein: ASSLALDRLYEQY

V gene: TRBV7-9
J gene: TRBJ2-7
CDR3 protein: ASSLVPGAGYEQY

V gene: TRBV29-1
J gene: TRBJ2-3
CDR3 protein: SVGGVRSQDTQY

V gene: TRBV28
J gene: TRBJ1-1
CDR3 protein: ASSFRDREAF

V gene: TRBV18
J gene: TRBJ1-6
CDR3 protein: ASSPPQGAFGSPLH

V gene: TRBV30
J gene: TRBJ1-1
CDR3 protein: AWSVSSREAF

V gene: TRBV10-1
J gene: TRBJ1-3
CDR3 protein: ASSEGTGNTIY

V gene: TRBV11-2
J gene: TRBJ1-1
CDR3 protein: ASSLAQYRGQSTEAF

V gene: TRBV6-5
J gene: TRBJ1-2
CDR3 protein: ASRLSGDGYGYT

V gene: TRBV10-2
J gene: TRBJ2-7
CDR3 protein: ASSEHSGGSRGEQY

V gene: TRBV18
J gene: TRBJ1-2
CDR3 protein: ASSPAGEYGYT

V gene: TRBV15
J gene: TRBJ1-1
CDR3 protein: ATSRDKITYTEAF

V gene: TRBV6-5
J gene: TRBJ1-2
CDR3 protein: ASSSTQQGAGYT

V gene: TRBV5-4
J gene: TRBJ1-1
CDR3 protein: ASSPQGIVNTEAF

V gene: TRBV5-4
J gene: TRBJ1-4
CDR3 protein: ASSTGKGQSEKLF

V gene: TRBV7-2
J gene: TRBJ1-5
CDR3 protein: ASSQTGGGRGNQPQH